This T cell receptor beta chain was retrieved from a study of blood T cell repertoires in COVID-19. Study in general: The United States, Italy and Spain supplied acute and convalescent COVID-19 samples.

Per the germline V gene, CDR1 is SEHNR and CDR2 is FQNEAQ (reference sequence). V lost 1 base, J lost 5 bases, and 10 bases lay in between. The CDR3 has 14 amino acids. The table came from immunoSEQ multiplex PCR; TCRdb's copy has only in-frame clones and leaves some out. In the table there are some 120,000 clones, approximately 90% of which are singletons. The TCR was taken from a human donor in a cohort sampled during active COVID-19. This chain connects TRBV7-9 to TRBJ2-3; maybe TRBD2 (5 bases). What was sequenced was peripheral blood. CDR3 DNA sequence: TGTGCCAGCAGCTTAGTTTCGGGGAGAGATACGCAGTATTTT. Translating it yields CASSLVSGRDTQYF.